The clone carrying this TCR beta chain came up a few times. Its specificity is unknown. These data belong to a study of CD8+CD57+ T cells in acquired aplastic anemia. Study-wide background: Sorted CD4+ and CD8+ cells yielded around 3 ug of DNA on average. Among healthy donors, CD4+ cells averaged about 9.9 million reads. Study-wide results and limits: Controls and patients did not differ significantly in CD8+ Simpson's diversity.

TCR beta VDJ combinations and CDR3 sequences were profiled from genomic DNA. TCRdb analysed the reads with MiXCR anew, one entry per CDR3 protein. The table includes 400,000 to 450,000 distinct CDR3 sequences, just under 70% detected once. The length of the CDR3 is 12 residues. Per the germline V gene, CDR1 is ENHRY and CDR2 is SYGVKD. V lost 8 bases and J lost 8, with 15 bases in between. The TCR comes from a human donor in good health, serving as a control. The rearrangement uses TRBV10-3 and TRBJ1-2; possible D gene TRBD1, 6 bases. The sample taken for sequencing was sorted CD4+, CD8+, or CD8+CD57+ T cells (not recorded which) from PBMCs. CDR3 bases: TGTGCCATCGGCCGCAGGGGAGACGGCTACACCTTC. Translating gives CAIGRRGDGYTF.